One sample yielded the 30 T cell receptor beta chains listed below, sequenced in a study of blood T cell repertoires in COVID-19. Clones were sequenced by immunoSEQ multiplex PCR, and TCRdb holds only the in-frame ones, with some missing. The table records some 150,000 clones, about 86% of them present only once. The sample taken for sequencing was peripheral blood. The receptors come from a woman aged 55-70 years with acute or convalescent COVID-19.

The chain joins TRBV29-1 to TRBJ2-1; TRBD1 is a possible D gene (6 bases). Trimming cost V 3 bases and J 8 bases, with 8 bases left between them. CDR3 size: 11 residues. Per germline, CDR1 SQVTM and CDR2 ANQGSEA. The CDR3 reads CSVDKGDEQFF. CDR3 DNA sequence: TGCAGCGTTGACAAGGGGGATGAGCAGTTCTTC.

The genes are TRBV5-5 and TRBJ1-5; 9 bases map to TRBD1. The CDR3 length is 15 residues. Germline V gives CDR1 SGHKS, CDR2 YYEKEE (reference sequence). The junction had 3 bases not matched to a gene; V was cut back by 0 bases and J by 5 bases. CDR3 protein: CASSLGGQGDQPQHF. CDR3 coding DNA: TGTGCCAGCAGCTTGGGGGGACAGGGTGATCAGCCCCAGCATTTT.

This clone was observed at least ten times. J is TRBJ2-3 and V is TRBV15; no definite D call. With 2 bases removed from V and 5 bases from J, the gap between germline ends came to 8 bases. The CDR3 has 13 amino acids. Per the germline V gene, CDR1 is LNHNV and CDR2 is YYDKDF (reference sequence). DNA of the CDR3: TGTGCCACCAGCAGATCGCCGGGAGATACGCAGTATTTT. It specifies CATSRSPGDTQYF. The whole variable domain, remainder taken from reference TRBV15 and TRBJ2-3, is DAMVIQNPRYQVTQFGKPVTLSCSQTLNHNVMYWYQQKSSQAPKLLFHYYDKDFNNEADTPDNFQSRRPNTSFCFLDIRSPGLGDTAMYLCATSRSPGDTQYFGPGTRLTVL.

The chain joins TRBV6-5 to TRBJ1-2, with D unresolved. This CDR3 is built from 14 residues. The V end was cut by 5 bases, the J end by 5 bases, with 15 bases between. CDR1 and CDR2 from the germline V gene are MNHEY and SVGAGI. The CDR3 reads CASSPQWAVYGYTF. The CDR3 DNA is TGTGCCAGCAGTCCCCAGTGGGCAGTTTATGGCTACACCTTC.

DNA for the CDR3: TGTGCCAGCAGCACCGTTTATAGCTATGGCTACACCTTC. This codes for CASSTVYSYGYTF. The chain is built from TRBV12-3 or TRBV12-4 and TRBJ1-2, with no clear D. Trimming took 6 bases from V and 4 from J, leaving 12 bases between them. The CDR3 extends over 13 amino acids.

On this clone: At one of its ends the junction is not consistent with the germline gene, which may arise from a read error. V is TRBV5-1 and J is TRBJ1-1, with D perhaps matching TRBD1 (6 bases). This CDR3 contains 19 residues. Germline loops: CDR1 SGHRS, CDR2 YFSETQ. The CDR3 spells CASSLDHQGTHQMNSEAFF. As DNA, the CDR3 is TGCGCCAGCAGCTTGGACCATCAGGGGACCCATCAGATGAACTCTGAAGCTTTCTTT.

The chain carries TRBV7-9 and TRBJ1-5; D call uncertain. The CDR3 totals 15 residues. V lost 1 base to trimming and J lost 0 bases, with 7 bases between them. In germline, CDR1 is SEHNR, CDR2 FQNEAQ (reference sequence). The CDR3 spells CASSLVGDSNQPQHF. CDR3 coding DNA: TGTGCCAGCAGCTTAGTGGGAGATAGCAATCAGCCCCAGCATTTT.

The chain has TRBV10-1 and TRBJ1-6, with TRBD1 matching over 7 bases. The CDR3 is 14 amino acids. Germline CDR1 WNHNN, CDR2 SYGVQD (reference sequence). Trimming took 1 base from V and 9 from J; bases not matched to a gene: 3. The chain's CDR3 is CASSELRGRSPLHF. The DNA of the CDR3 is TGCGCCAGCAGTGAGTTAAGGGGGCGTTCACCCCTCCACTTT.

The rearrangement joins TRBV6-5 to TRBJ2-1, with D possibly matching TRBD2 (6 bases). The V and J ends lost 2 bases and 4 bases respectively, with 12 bases between them. Germline values: CDR1 MNHEY, CDR2 SVGAGI. The CDR3 loop spans 15 amino acids. The CDR3 coding sequence is TGTGCCAGCAGTTACGAGGCAGGGAGGTACAATGAGCAGTTCTTC. It yields the protein CASSYEAGRYNEQFF.

This sequence joins TRBV19 and TRBJ1-2; the match to TRBD1 covers 10 bases. The CDR3 totals 15 residues. J gave up 6 bases and V 5 bases, and 9 bases lay outside the gene matches. Per germline, CDR1 LNHDA and CDR2 SQIVND (reference sequence). For the CDR3, the DNA is TGTGCCAGTAGTCGACAGGGGGCCGGCCTTCATGGCTACACCTTC. Translated, it gives CASSRQGAGLHGYTF.

The chain combines TRBV18 with TRBJ2-3, with 10 positions matching TRBD2. The trim removed 2 bases at V and 3 bases at J, leaving 5 bases unmatched. The CDR3 has 16 residues. Germline assignment: CDR1 KGHSH and CDR2 LQKENI. The DNA for the CDR3 is TGTGCCAGCTCACCATCACTAGCGGGGATTACAGATACGCAGTATTTT. Residues: CASSPSLAGITDTQYF.

This chain connects TRBV4-2 to TRBJ2-7; 7 bases are shared with TRBD1. Germline CDR1 LGHNA, CDR2 YNFKEQ. V was pared by 0 bases and J by 7 bases, with 9 bases of the junction left unmatched. This CDR3 is 15 amino acids long. The DNA for the CDR3 is TGTGCCAGCAGCCAAGAACTGACAGGGAATCGGGAGCAGTACTTC. Protein product: CASSQELTGNREQYF.

The chain recombines TRBV11-2 with TRBJ2-5, with D tentatively TRBD2 (5 bases). CDR3 length: 14 residues. The V end lost 3 bases, the J end lost 4 bases, and 12 bases lay between the germline ends. Germline-derived CDR1 and CDR2 are SGHAT and FQNNGV. The CDR3 DNA sequence: TGTGCCAGCAGCTTTAACGCAGGAGGAGAGACCCAGTACTTC. It yields the protein CASSFNAGGETQYF.

The rearrangement joins TRBV7-3 to TRBJ2-3; 8 bases agree with TRBD2. The CDR3 runs to 15 residues. Germline V gene sequence: CDR1 SGHTA, CDR2 FQGTGA. Trimming removed 5 bases from V and 0 bases from J; junction bases left unmatched: 4. CDR3 coding DNA: TGTGCCAGCAGCATTAGCGGGGTTAGCACAGATACGCAGTATTTT. Translated, it gives CASSISGVSTDTQYF. The complete variable domain, with remaining parts taken from reference TRBV7-3 and TRBJ2-3, reads GAGVSQTPSNKVTEKGKYVELRCDPISGHTALYWYRQSLGQGPEFLIYFQGTGAADDSGLPNDRFFAVRPEGSVSTLKIQRTERGDSAVYLCASSISGVSTDTQYFGPGTRLTVL.

V gene TRBV5-8 combines with J gene TRBJ2-3, with 8 bases aligning to TRBD1. The V and J ends lost 5 bases and 2 bases, in that order; junction bases with no gene match: 7. This CDR3 comprises 15 residues. Germline V gene lookup returns CDR1 SGHTS and CDR2 YDEGEE. CDR3 DNA sequence: TGTGCCAGCAGTTTTACAGGGGGTTTCACAGATACGCAGTATTTT. Its translation: CASSFTGGFTDTQYF.

This clone was counted once. V is TRBV6-5 and J is TRBJ1-5; D uncertain. V shed 6 bases and J shed 3 bases, with 9 bases lying between them. Looked up from germline, CDR1 is MNHEY and CDR2 is SVGAGI. The CDR3 length is 13 residues. DNA of the CDR3: TGTGCCAGCAGGGAGAATAACAATCAGCCCCAGCATTTT. Residues: CASRENNNQPQHF.

This clone was recorded only once. The rearrangement links TRBV7-2 to TRBJ1-6; D is possibly TRBD1 (5 bases). Deletions cut 5 bases from V and 7 bases from J, with 15 bases between. The CDR3 length is 15 residues. The germline V gene encodes CDR1 SGHTA and CDR2 FQGNSA. CDR3 sequence (DNA): TGTGCCAGCAGCCCCAGGGAAAGCTGGAATTCACCCCTCCACTTT. Protein: CASSPRESWNSPLHF. Combining the CDR3 with reference TRBV7-2 and TRBJ1-6 gives the whole variable domain GAGVSQSPSNKVTEKGKDVELRCDPISGHTALYWYRQSLGQGLEFLIYFQGNSAPDKSGLPSDRFSAERTGGSVSTLTIQRTQQEDSAVYLCASSPRESWNSPLHFGNGTRLTVT.

The chain couples TRBV3-1 (or the pseudogene TRBV3-2) to TRBJ2-1, with D perhaps matching TRBD1 or TRBD2 (6 bases each). The CDR3 consists of 13 residues. The ends were cut back, 6 bases at V and 7 bases at J, with 13 bases in the middle. Germline values: CDR1 LGHDT, CDR2 YNNKEL (reference sequence). The CDR3 region is CASRQQGGNEQFF. For the CDR3, the DNA is TGTGCCAGCAGGCAACAGGGAGGTAATGAGCAGTTCTTC.

The V gene is TRBV4-1, the J gene TRBJ1-5, with D possibly TRBD1 on 5 matching bases. The CDR3 covers 15 residues. Germline V CDR1 and CDR2: MGHRA, YSYEKL. Trimming took 2 bases from V and 3 from J, leaving 11 bases between them. The CDR3, as DNA: TGCGCCAGCAGCCAAAGCCAGGGAACCAATCAGCCCCAGCATTTT. This codes for CASSQSQGTNQPQHF.

V gene TRBV5-4 combines with J gene TRBJ1-2; 8 nucleotides align to TRBD1. This CDR3 comprises 14 residues. The germline gives CDR1 SGHNT, CDR2 YYREEE (reference sequence). The J segment lost 8 bases and the V segment lost 5 bases, leaving 11 bases of the junction unmatched. The CDR3 coding sequence is TGTGCCAGCAGTCAACCCGGTGCAGGGGGCGGCTACACCTTC. It yields the protein CASSQPGAGGGYTF.

This chain uses TRBV30 with TRBJ1-1; D unresolved. Trimming cost V 3 bases and J 7 bases, with 9 bases left between them. Looked up from germline, CDR1 is GTSNPN and CDR2 is SVGIG (reference sequence). The CDR3 has 11 amino acids. The CDR3 nucleotides read TGTGCCTGGAGGGAGGCTCGTGAAGCTTTCTTT. Translated, it gives CAWREAREAFF.

V is TRBV5-1 and J is TRBJ1-1; no clear D gene. Germline CDR1 SGHRS, CDR2 YFSETQ. Trimming removed 5 bases at V and 2 bases at J, with 10 bases between. The CDR3 contains 13 residues. The CDR3 nucleotides are TGCGCCAGCAGACTTGACACCAACACTGAAGCTTTCTTT. It codes for CASRLDTNTEAFF. The complete variable domain, with remaining parts taken from reference TRBV5-1 and TRBJ1-1, reads KAGVTQTPRYLIKTRGQQVTLSCSPISGHRSVSWYQQTPGQGLQFLFEYFSETQRNKGNFPGRFSGRQFSNSRSEMNVSTLELGDSALYLCASRLDTNTEAFFGQGTRLTVV.

This clone was counted a few times. The CDR3 DNA is TGTGCCTGGAGCGAAATCTTCGCGGAAACTAATGAAAAACTGTTTTTT. Encoded protein: CAWSEIFAETNEKLFF. V is TRBV30 and J is TRBJ1-4; D ambiguous. V dropped 3 bases and J dropped 1 base, with 15 bases sitting between them. The germline V gene has CDR1 GTSNPN and CDR2 SVGIG (reference sequence). The CDR3 contains 16 residues.

The V and J genes are TRBV27 and TRBJ2-7, with TRBD2 matching 7 bases. Germline V gene data show CDR1 as MNHEY and CDR2 as SMNVEV (reference sequence). V lost 8 bases to trimming and J lost 4 bases; unmatched junction nucleotides: 11. The CDR3 sequence is 14 residues long. Written as DNA, the CDR3 is TGTGCCAGCCGCGGCGGCGGGGGTCGGTACGAGCAGTACTTC. Residues: CASRGGGGRYEQYF.

The chain joins TRBV12-3 or TRBV12-4 to TRBJ2-5; D remains unclear. Trimming took off 2 bases at V and 3 bases at J, with 7 bases between the two ends. The CDR3 length is 13 residues. The CDR3 nucleotides read TGTGCCAGCAGTTTAATTTCTGAAGAGACCCAGTACTTC. Translating it yields CASSLISEETQYF.

The rearrangement uses TRBV6-5 and TRBJ2-7; 8 bases match TRBD1. From germline, CDR1 is MNHEY and CDR2 SVGAGI. CDR3 length: 15 residues. Trimming took 2 bases from V and 3 from J; bases not matched to a gene: 6. CDR3 sequence reads: CASSYGSTGDYEQYV. In DNA form, the CDR3 reads TGTGCCAGCAGTTACGGGTCGACAGGGGACTACGAGCAGTACGTC.

The rearrangement joins TRBV12-3 or TRBV12-4 to TRBJ1-2, with TRBD1 identical over 8 bases. V trimming: 5 bases; J trimming: 8 bases; junction bases outside the gene matches: 7. The CDR3 length is 13 residues. CDR3 in DNA: TGTGCCAGCAGTCGCGGACAGGGACGGGGCTACACCTTC. Translation: CASSRGQGRGYTF.

V and J are TRBV19 and TRBJ2-6; TRBD2 matches 12 bases. The CDR3 loop spans 17 amino acids. Germline V lookup: CDR1 LNHDA, CDR2 SQIVND (reference sequence). V lost 6 bases to trimming and J lost 0 bases; unmatched junction nucleotides: 3. The chain's CDR3 is CASSPTSGGSGANVLTF. The CDR3 coding sequence is TGTGCCAGTAGCCCGACTAGCGGGGGCTCTGGGGCCAACGTCCTGACTTTC.

This clone has a single count. V usage is TRBV2 and J usage is TRBJ1-5; TRBD1 matches 8 bases. CDR1 and CDR2 from the germline V gene are SNHLY and FYNNEI. The CDR3 runs to 16 residues. V shed 6 bases, J shed 7 bases, and the junction held 14 bases outside the gene matches. The CDR3: CASRALGRQGAQPQHF. CDR3 bases: TGTGCCAGCAGGGCCTTAGGGCGTCAGGGGGCACAGCCCCAGCATTTT.

This clone was seen a single time. The chain uses TRBV7-8 and TRBJ1-6; 8 bases agree with TRBD1. Germline V gene sequence: CDR1 SGHVS, CDR2 FQNEAQ. The CDR3 sequence is 14 residues long. Trimming cost V 1 base and J 9 bases; bases outside gene matches: 2. CDR3 coding DNA: TGTGCCAGCAGCTTAGGACAGGGGACTTCACCCCTCCACTTT. This sequence encodes CASSLGQGTSPLHF.